These T cell receptor beta chains were read from a single sample in a study of blood T cell repertoires in COVID-19. Using immunoSEQ multiplex PCR, the repertoire was profiled, and TCRdb retains in-frame clones only, with some absent. The data show about 170,000 clones, around four fifths seen once. Sequencing was done on a sample of PBMCs or T cells enriched from blood (not recorded which). The receptor source for this set is a woman aged 45-60 years in a cohort exposed to, infected with or recovered from COVID-19 (not recorded which). The CDR3 runs from the conserved cysteine through the conserved F or W. The order of the fields is V gene, CDR3 length, D gene, J gene, clone size, CDR3 DNA, CDR3 protein. D genes are given only for firm matches. Expanded clones are given a class, and other clones once, few, many or no size at all.

v_call: TRBV12-3/TRBV12-4; cdr3_length: 13; d_call: TRBD1; j_call: TRBJ2-7; clone_size: .; cdr3_nt: TGTGCCAGCAGGGAACAGGGGCCCAACGAGCAGTACTTC; cdr3_aa: CASREQGPNEQYF
v_call: TRBV2; cdr3_length: 15; d_call: .; j_call: TRBJ2-5; clone_size: .; cdr3_nt: TGTGCCAGCAAAAACAGGAAGGTCACACAAGAGACCCAGTACTTC; cdr3_aa: CASKNRKVTQETQYF
v_call: TRBV7-8; cdr3_length: 17; d_call: TRBD1; j_call: TRBJ1-5; clone_size: .; cdr3_nt: TGTGCCAGCAGCTTAGGATCAGGGGGCAATATCAATCAGCCCCAGCATTTT; cdr3_aa: CASSLGSGGNINQPQHF
v_call: TRBV19; cdr3_length: 16; d_call: TRBD2; j_call: TRBJ2-3; clone_size: .; cdr3_nt: TGTGCCAGTAGTATAAGGACTAGCGGTCTCACAGATACGCAGTATTTT; cdr3_aa: CASSIRTSGLTDTQYF
v_call: TRBV6-2/TRBV6-3; cdr3_length: 15; d_call: .; j_call: TRBJ2-7; clone_size: .; cdr3_nt: TGTGCCAGCAGTTACCACCCGGCTAGCTCCTACGAGCAGTACTTC; cdr3_aa: CASSYHPASSYEQYF
v_call: TRBV11-2; cdr3_length: 13; d_call: .; j_call: TRBJ1-2; clone_size: .; cdr3_nt: TGTGCCAGCAGCTTAGAACATAACTATGGCTACACCTTC; cdr3_aa: CASSLEHNYGYTF
v_call: TRBV19; cdr3_length: 13; d_call: .; j_call: TRBJ1-2; clone_size: .; cdr3_nt: TGTGCCAGTAGTGTTTCCAGGGAAGATGGCTACACCTTC; cdr3_aa: CASSVSREDGYTF
v_call: TRBV19; cdr3_length: 17; d_call: TRBD1; j_call: TRBJ1-5; clone_size: .; cdr3_nt: TGTGCCAGTAGTATAGACGGCAACAGGGGCGGTTGGCAGCCCCAGCATTTT; cdr3_aa: CASSIDGNRGGWQPQHF
v_call: TRBV18; cdr3_length: 12; d_call: .; j_call: TRBJ1-1; clone_size: few; cdr3_nt: TGTGCCAGCTCACCTAGGAACACTGAAGCTTTCTTT; cdr3_aa: CASSPRNTEAFF
v_call: TRBV2; cdr3_length: 14; d_call: .; j_call: TRBJ1-1; clone_size: .; cdr3_nt: TGTGCCAGCAGCAAATGGACAGCGAACACTGAAGCTTTCTTT; cdr3_aa: CASSKWTANTEAFF
v_call: TRBV5-1; cdr3_length: 15; d_call: TRBD2; j_call: TRBJ2-1; clone_size: .; cdr3_nt: TGCGCCAGCAGCTCTGGGACTAGCGGGATCGATGAGCAGTTCTTC; cdr3_aa: CASSSGTSGIDEQFF
v_call: TRBV11-2; cdr3_length: 15; d_call: .; j_call: TRBJ1-5; clone_size: .; cdr3_nt: TGTGCCAGCAGCTTAACCGGGTATAGCAATCAGCCCCAGCATTTT; cdr3_aa: CASSLTGYSNQPQHF
v_call: TRBV14; cdr3_length: 16; d_call: TRBD2; j_call: TRBJ2-3; clone_size: few; cdr3_nt: TGTGCCAGCAGCCAGTTGACTAGCGGGAGAGGAGATACGCAGTATTTT; cdr3_aa: CASSQLTSGRGDTQYF
v_call: TRBV25-1; cdr3_length: 12; d_call: .; j_call: TRBJ1-2; clone_size: few; cdr3_nt: TGTGCCAGCAGCCAGTATGGCTATGGCTACACCTTC; cdr3_aa: CASSQYGYGYTF
v_call: TRBV20-1; cdr3_length: 17; d_call: TRBD1; j_call: TRBJ1-6; clone_size: .; cdr3_nt: TGCAGTGCTAGTCGACAGGGGTCTTCGTTTTTTAATTCACCCCTCCACTTT; cdr3_aa: CSASRQGSSFFNSPLHF
v_call: TRBV11-2; cdr3_length: 15; d_call: .; j_call: TRBJ1-1; clone_size: .; cdr3_nt: TGTGCCAGCAGCTTAGAGTCTCAGGCGGGCACTGAAGCTTTCTTT; cdr3_aa: CASSLESQAGTEAFF
v_call: TRBV6-2/TRBV6-3; cdr3_length: 11; d_call: .; j_call: TRBJ1-2; clone_size: .; cdr3_nt: TGTGCCAGCAGTACAGACGATGGCTACACCTTC; cdr3_aa: CASSTDDGYTF
v_call: TRBV6-5; cdr3_length: 15; d_call: TRBD1; j_call: TRBJ1-5; clone_size: .; cdr3_nt: TGTGCCAGTGGGATGGACAGGGCTCAGAATCAGCCCCAGCATTTT; cdr3_aa: CASGMDRAQNQPQHF
v_call: TRBV5-6; cdr3_length: 16; d_call: .; j_call: TRBJ2-4; clone_size: .; cdr3_nt: TGTGCCAGCAGCCCCCTCGGCCACGGGGCCAAAAACATTCAGTACTTC; cdr3_aa: CASSPLGHGAKNIQYF
v_call: TRBV30; cdr3_length: 13; d_call: .; j_call: TRBJ2-1; clone_size: .; cdr3_nt: TGTGCCTGGAGCCAAAGACAGCAAAATGAGCAGTTCTTC; cdr3_aa: CAWSQRQQNEQFF
v_call: TRBV7-9; cdr3_length: 18; d_call: TRBD1; j_call: TRBJ1-3; clone_size: .; cdr3_nt: TGTGCCAGCAGCCACCCCACGGGGACAGCTTTAACTGGAAACACCATATATTTT; cdr3_aa: CASSHPTGTALTGNTIYF
v_call: TRBV7-6; cdr3_length: 16; d_call: .; j_call: TRBJ2-5; clone_size: .; cdr3_nt: TGTGCCAGCAGCACCCGTACGTGGGGAGTAGGAGAGACCCAGTACTTC; cdr3_aa: CASSTRTWGVGETQYF
v_call: TRBV4-1; cdr3_length: 15; d_call: .; j_call: TRBJ1-3; clone_size: .; cdr3_nt: TGCGCCAGCAGCCAAGTGACTGGCTCTGGAAACACCATATATTTT; cdr3_aa: CASSQVTGSGNTIYF
v_call: TRBV19; cdr3_length: 20; d_call: TRBD1; j_call: TRBJ2-1; clone_size: few; cdr3_nt: TGTGCCAGTAGTATAGTTTTCGGGACAGCCGATTCACCGTCTTACAATGAGCAGTTCTTC; cdr3_aa: CASSIVFGTADSPSYNEQFF
v_call: TRBV5-1; cdr3_length: 11; d_call: .; j_call: TRBJ1-2; clone_size: once; cdr3_nt: TGCGCCAGCAGCAACCGACAGGGCTACACCTTC; cdr3_aa: CASSNRQGYTF
v_call: TRBV20-1; cdr3_length: 10; d_call: .; j_call: TRBJ2-7; clone_size: .; cdr3_nt: TGCAGTGCTAGAGACCGCGAGCAGTACTTC; cdr3_aa: CSARDREQYF
v_call: TRBV6-2/TRBV6-3; cdr3_length: 15; d_call: TRBD2; j_call: TRBJ2-5; clone_size: .; cdr3_nt: TGTGCCAGCAGCGACCCTAGCGGGGGGCAAGAGACCCAGTACTTC; cdr3_aa: CASSDPSGGQETQYF
v_call: TRBV5-6; cdr3_length: 15; d_call: .; j_call: TRBJ1-4; clone_size: once; cdr3_nt: TGTGCCAGCAGCTTAGCCGGTCGAACTAATGAAAAACTGTTTTTT; cdr3_aa: CASSLAGRTNEKLFF
v_call: TRBV5-1; cdr3_length: 16; d_call: TRBD1; j_call: TRBJ2-1; clone_size: .; cdr3_nt: TGCGCCAGCAGCTTGGGAGCCGGGACAGGGAACAATGAGCAGTTCTTC; cdr3_aa: CASSLGAGTGNNEQFF
v_call: TRBV19; cdr3_length: 16; d_call: TRBD2; j_call: TRBJ2-5; clone_size: .; cdr3_nt: TGTGCCAGTAGTTCCGCCGGGACTAGCGGGTTAGAGACCCAGTACTTC; cdr3_aa: CASSSAGTSGLETQYF
v_call: TRBV4-2; cdr3_length: 14; d_call: .; j_call: TRBJ1-1; clone_size: .; cdr3_nt: TGTGCCAGCAGGGACATAACCCGGAACACTGAAGCTTTCTTT; cdr3_aa: CASRDITRNTEAFF
v_call: TRBV5-6; cdr3_length: 15; d_call: .; j_call: TRBJ2-3; clone_size: .; cdr3_nt: TGTGCCAGCAGCTTGGTGCAGCGGAGCACAGATACGCAGTATTTT; cdr3_aa: CASSLVQRSTDTQYF
v_call: TRBV5-1; cdr3_length: 15; d_call: TRBD1; j_call: TRBJ2-5; clone_size: .; cdr3_nt: TGCGCCAGCAGCCCCCGGGACAGGGGTCAAGAGACCCAGTACTTC; cdr3_aa: CASSPRDRGQETQYF
v_call: TRBV10-1; cdr3_length: 14; d_call: .; j_call: TRBJ2-5; clone_size: .; cdr3_nt: TGCGCCAGCAGTGGCCCAGAGGAGGGGGAGACCCAGTACTTC; cdr3_aa: CASSGPEEGETQYF
v_call: TRBV2; cdr3_length: 15; d_call: .; j_call: TRBJ1-6; clone_size: .; cdr3_nt: TGTGCCAGCAGTGGGAGAACAGGGTTCAATTCACCCCTCCACTTT; cdr3_aa: CASSGRTGFNSPLHF
v_call: TRBV18; cdr3_length: 14; d_call: TRBD2; j_call: TRBJ2-1; clone_size: .; cdr3_nt: TGTGCCAGCTCACCACTAGCGGGAGGTGGGGAGCAGTTCTTC; cdr3_aa: CASSPLAGGGEQFF
v_call: TRBV30; cdr3_length: 17; d_call: TRBD2; j_call: TRBJ2-1; clone_size: .; cdr3_nt: TGTGCCTGGAGTGTACAACTAGCGGGCGGACCCTACAATGAGCAGTTCTTC; cdr3_aa: CAWSVQLAGGPYNEQFF
v_call: TRBV9; cdr3_length: 14; d_call: TRBD1; j_call: TRBJ1-1; clone_size: .; cdr3_nt: TGTGCCAGCAGCGGACAGGGAGAGCGGACTGAAGCTTTCTTT; cdr3_aa: CASSGQGERTEAFF
v_call: TRBV7-9; cdr3_length: 14; d_call: .; j_call: TRBJ1-6; clone_size: once; cdr3_nt: TGTGCCAGCAGTCCGACAGTGAATAATTCACCCCTCCACTTT; cdr3_aa: CASSPTVNNSPLHF
v_call: TRBV7-8; cdr3_length: 16; d_call: .; j_call: TRBJ1-2; clone_size: once; cdr3_nt: TGTGCCAGCAGCTCCTATGGGGGACAATTTAACTATGGCTACACCTTC; cdr3_aa: CASSSYGGQFNYGYTF
v_call: TRBV6-5; cdr3_length: 15; d_call: TRBD1; j_call: TRBJ2-1; clone_size: many; cdr3_nt: TGTGCCAGCAGTTTTGGACAGGGAGGCTACAATGAGCAGTTCTTC; cdr3_aa: CASSFGQGGYNEQFF
v_call: TRBV14; cdr3_length: 13; d_call: .; j_call: TRBJ1-4; clone_size: .; cdr3_nt: TGTGCCAGCAGCCAAACAAGAGGGGAAAAACTGTTTTTT; cdr3_aa: CASSQTRGEKLFF
v_call: TRBV28; cdr3_length: 14; d_call: TRBD1; j_call: TRBJ1-4; clone_size: .; cdr3_nt: TGTGCCAGCGGCCGACAGGGTCCTAATGAAAAACTGTTTTTT; cdr3_aa: CASGRQGPNEKLFF
v_call: TRBV5-1; cdr3_length: 17; d_call: TRBD2; j_call: TRBJ2-5; clone_size: .; cdr3_nt: TGCGCCAGCAGCTTGGGAGATAGACTAGCGGGAGGAGAGACCCAGTACTTC; cdr3_aa: CASSLGDRLAGGETQYF
v_call: TRBV6-5; cdr3_length: 16; d_call: TRBD1; j_call: TRBJ1-3; clone_size: .; cdr3_nt: TGTGCCAGCAGTTCGACCGGGACAGGGGAAAGAAACACCATATATTTT; cdr3_aa: CASSSTGTGERNTIYF
v_call: TRBV10-3; cdr3_length: 16; d_call: TRBD2; j_call: TRBJ2-7; clone_size: many; cdr3_nt: TGTGCCATCAGTGAGTCGGGTAAGCGGGGCTCCTACGAGCAGTACTTC; cdr3_aa: CAISESGKRGSYEQYF
v_call: TRBV30; cdr3_length: 14; d_call: .; j_call: TRBJ1-5; clone_size: .; cdr3_nt: TGTGCCTGGACCAGGGGCTATAGCAATCAGCCCCAGCATTTT; cdr3_aa: CAWTRGYSNQPQHF
v_call: TRBV19; cdr3_length: 16; d_call: TRBD1; j_call: TRBJ1-6; clone_size: .; cdr3_nt: TGTGCCAGTAGTCACAGGGGTGGTTTTGATAATTCACCCCTCCACTTT; cdr3_aa: CASSHRGGFDNSPLHF
v_call: TRBV9; cdr3_length: 16; d_call: TRBD2; j_call: TRBJ2-7; clone_size: few; cdr3_nt: TGTGCCAGCAGCGCTGATTCGCGGGCCCGGGGAGGGGAGCAGTACTTC; cdr3_aa: CASSADSRARGGEQYF
v_call: TRBV5-1; cdr3_length: 16; d_call: TRBD1; j_call: TRBJ1-1; clone_size: .; cdr3_nt: TGCGCCAGCAGCTTTGACAGGGTTGCGGTGAACACTGAAGCTTTCTTT; cdr3_aa: CASSFDRVAVNTEAFF
v_call: TRBV4-1; cdr3_length: 15; d_call: .; j_call: TRBJ1-1; clone_size: .; cdr3_nt: TGCGCCAGCAGCCAAGATCAGGTGACGAACACTGAAGCTTTCTTT; cdr3_aa: CASSQDQVTNTEAFF
v_call: TRBV5-6; cdr3_length: 14; d_call: .; j_call: TRBJ1-4; clone_size: .; cdr3_nt: TGTGCCAGCAGCTCCCTCGGGGTTAATGAAAAACTGTTTTTT; cdr3_aa: CASSSLGVNEKLFF
v_call: TRBV28; cdr3_length: 13; d_call: TRBD2; j_call: TRBJ2-7; clone_size: once; cdr3_nt: TGTGCCAGCACAAGGGCGGGAGGCTACGAGCAGTACTTC; cdr3_aa: CASTRAGGYEQYF
v_call: TRBV4-3; cdr3_length: 16; d_call: .; j_call: TRBJ2-3; clone_size: .; cdr3_nt: TGCGCCAGCAGCCAAGATTGGCCAGGGCTAACAGATACGCAGTATTTT; cdr3_aa: CASSQDWPGLTDTQYF
v_call: TRBV6-5; cdr3_length: 11; d_call: .; j_call: TRBJ2-3; clone_size: .; cdr3_nt: TGTGCCAGCACCTTACAGGATACGCAGTATTTT; cdr3_aa: CASTLQDTQYF
v_call: TRBV2; cdr3_length: 16; d_call: TRBD1; j_call: TRBJ1-6; clone_size: .; cdr3_nt: TGTGCCAGCGGGGGGGACAGGTCCTACGGTAATTCACCCCTCCACTTT; cdr3_aa: CASGGDRSYGNSPLHF
v_call: TRBV28; cdr3_length: 18; d_call: TRBD1; j_call: TRBJ1-5; clone_size: .; cdr3_nt: TGTGCCAGCAGTTCCCCGACCTTGGGACAGGGCGGGAATCAGCCCCAGCATTTT; cdr3_aa: CASSSPTLGQGGNQPQHF